This record concerns one TCR beta chain sequence. Here immunoSEQ multiplex PCR was the method, and the copy in TCRdb shows in-frame clones only, minus some. Of 55,000 or so clones in the sample, roughly 80% were seen once. The source of the sample is a study of T cells in localized non-small cell lung cancer. Germline V gene data show CDR1 as SNHLY and CDR2 as FYNNEI. This CDR3 has 14 amino acids. V trimming: 4 bases; J trimming: 5 bases; junction bases outside the gene matches: 7. The TCR was taken from a woman between 35 and 75 years old with stage II lung adenocarcinoma. The source material was PBMCs, sampled before any cancer treatment. This chain links TRBV2 with TRBJ2-5; TRBD1 matches 7 bases. This CDR3 is CASSATGVAETQYF. The CDR3 nucleotides are TGTGCCAGCAGTGCTACAGGGGTGGCGGAGACCCAGTACTTC.